The sequence of this T cell receptor beta chain was determined in a study of T cell responses to AZD1222 COVID-19 vaccine. In regard to this clone: The target antigen is unknown.

General study findings and limits: In the spike-specific TCR repertoire, nearly half reportedly target unmutated variant regions.

The assay was immunoSEQ multiplex PCR, and TCRdb's table has in-frame clones only and misses some. The table includes 90,000 to 150,000 clones, roughly 84% detected once. The CDR3 length is 18 residues. The V end was cut by 2 bases, the J end by 6 bases, with 26 bases between. Germline V gives CDR1 SGHAT, CDR2 FQNNGV. The V and J genes are TRBV11-2 and TRBJ2-7; tentatively, D is TRBD1 or TRBD2 (7 bases each). This sample comprised peripheral blood, obtained 28 days after the second AZD1222 dose. This TCR came from an adult who received the AZD1222 COVID-19 vaccine. The CDR3 protein is CASSLIRRDSMGGGEQYF. For the CDR3, the DNA is TGTGCCAGCAGCTTAATACGCCGGGACAGTATGGGAGGGGGCGAGCAGTACTTC.